Sequencing of this T cell receptor (beta chain) was carried out in a study of T-cell reconstitution after alpha-beta-depleted transplantation in children. Note on this clonotype: The antigen is unknown.

Unique molecular identifiers tagged the TCRbeta library. TCRdb fed the PCR reads into MiXCR, producing one record per CDR3 protein. The top ten hold over 25% of the sample, which has about a million distinct CDR3 sequences, roughly 29% seen once. The V end was cut by 0 bases, the J end by 1 base, with 13 bases between. Per the germline V gene, CDR1 is SGHRS and CDR2 is YFSETQ. The CDR3 has 16 residues. General study results and limits: In patients about two months after transplant, alpha-beta T cells reportedly arose from several hundred expanded graft clones.

This TCR came from a boy under three years old who had a stem cell transplant for SCID, so the T cells may come from the graft donor. The sequencing here drew on PBMCs, mostly from graft donor cells, taken 360 days after TCRalphabeta/CD19-depleted stem cell transplant. The J gene is TRBJ2-5, the V gene TRBV5-1; D remains ambiguous. This CDR3 is CASSLEAALPQETQYF. The CDR3 nucleotides read TGCGCCAGCAGCTTGGAGGCAGCCCTTCCCCAAGAGACCCAGTACTTC.